A single TCR beta chain is shown here with its context. A much larger clone differs from this one at a single base, so this may be a read error. Per the germline V gene, CDR1 is SNHLY and CDR2 is FYNNEI. V dropped 11 bases and J dropped 4; count of bases not matched to a gene: 9. The CDR3 spans 13 residues. TCRdb ran MiXCR on the PCR reads and lists one entry per CDR3 protein. The repertoire holds fewer than 90,000 distinct CDR3 sequences, with approximately 54% as singletons. The data are from a study of CDR3 diversity in severe acne. This sequence joins TRBV2 and TRBJ1-2; 8 positions agree with TRBD1. The receptor's source is a male donor with severe acne vulgaris. Sequencing input: blood. The CDR3 DNA reads as TGTGCCTGGGCAGGGGGCGCCAGCTATGGCTACACCTTC. This codes for CAWAGGASYGYTF. Full variable domain (outside the CDR3, taken from reference TRBV2 and TRBJ1-2): EPEVTQTPSHQVTQMGQEVILRCVPISNHLYFYWYRQILGQKVEFLVSFYNNEISEKSEIFDDQFSVERPDGSNFTLKIRSTKLEDSAMYFCAWAGGASYGYTFGSGTRLTVV.